Following are 22 T cell receptor beta chains from one sample sequenced in a study of T cells in Graves' hyperthyroidism and ophthalmopathy. It was RNA transcripts that yielded the amplified TCR beta CDR3 regions. HTBI primers were used for first-round RT-PCR of the TCR CDR3. TCRdb itself ran the multiplex PCR reads through MiXCR, one entry per CDR3 protein. Of about 210,000 distinct CDR3 sequences detected, 15% to 20% appear once; the ten largest clones hold 50%. Sequencing used blood. These receptors all stem from a man aged 45-60 years with Graves' hyperthyroidism.

The V and J genes are TRBV7-3 and TRBJ2-1, with 9 bases fitting TRBD2. Germline V gene sequence: CDR1 SGHTA, CDR2 FQGTGA. J gave up 3 bases and V 2 bases, and 5 bases lay outside the gene matches. This CDR3 spans 16 amino acids. CDR3 sequence: CASSLQRTSVYNEQFF. The DNA for the CDR3 is TGTGCCAGCAGCTTACAGCGGACTAGCGTCTACAATGAGCAGTTCTTC.

This clonotype was seen at least ten times. The J gene is TRBJ1-2, the V gene TRBV5-1; 12 nucleotides agree with TRBD1. CDR1 and CDR2 from the germline V gene are SGHRS and YFSETQ. The junction had 3 bases not matched to a gene; V was cut back by 4 bases and J by 2 bases. The CDR3 runs 15 residues. Written as DNA, the CDR3 is TGCGCCAGCAGCACCGGGACAGGGGGCAACTATGGCTACACCTTC. It codes for CASSTGTGGNYGYTF.

This clonotype was seen ten or more times. This chain's CDR3 is CASSPDTLGAYEQYF. CDR3 bases: TGTGCCAGCAGCCCTGACACACTTGGGGCCTACGAGCAGTACTTC. The chain joins TRBV7-6 to TRBJ2-7; D is unresolved. Looked up from germline, CDR1 is SGHVS and CDR2 is FNYEAQ. The V end lost 5 bases, the J end lost 2 bases, and 16 bases lay between the germline ends. CDR3 length equals 15 residues.

In this sample, this clonotype turned up many times. The chain couples TRBV3-1 to TRBJ1-3, with D unresolved. The CDR3 extends over 14 amino acids. V lost 4 bases, J lost 0 bases, and 7 bases lay in between. Germline CDR1 and CDR2: LGHDT and YNNKEL (reference sequence). CDR3 amino acids: CASSRPLSGNTIYF. The CDR3 DNA reads TGTGCCAGCAGCCGTCCTCTCTCTGGAAACACCATATATTTT.

The J gene is TRBJ1-1, the V gene TRBV28; D possibly corresponds to TRBD1 (6 bases). Germline-derived CDR1 and CDR2 are MDHEN and SYDVKM. Trimming removed 8 bases at V and 6 bases at J, with 10 bases between. The CDR3 spans 11 residues. CDR3 bases: TGTGCCAGCGAATACAGGGCTGAAGCTTTCTTT. This translates into CASEYRAEAFF.

The chain has TRBV6-1 and TRBJ2-7, with TRBD2 as a possible D gene (6 bases). V shed 1 base and J shed 7 bases, with 14 bases lying between them. The CDR3 covers 14 residues. The germline CDR1 and CDR2 sequences are MNHNS and SASEGT. CDR3 region: CASSEVSAGREQYF. The DNA of the CDR3 is TGTGCCAGCAGTGAAGTTTCGGCGGGGAGAGAGCAGTACTTC.

At least ten counts were recorded for this clonotype. The gene calls are TRBV20-1 and TRBJ2-3; D may match TRBD1 or TRBD2 (5 bases each). The CDR3 runs 13 residues. Germline V CDR1 and CDR2: DFQATT, SNEGSKA (reference sequence). Trimming took off 5 bases at V and 4 bases at J, with 13 bases between the two ends. CDR3 in amino acids: CSAGVGDPDTQYF. CDR3 bases: TGCAGTGCTGGAGTCGGGGACCCAGATACGCAGTATTTT.

The V call is TRBV2, the J call TRBJ1-1; possibly TRBD1 for D (5 bases). The CDR3 covers 13 residues. The V gene's germline CDR1 is SNHLY and CDR2 FYNNEI. CDR3 loop: CAGLLDRNTEAFF. The CDR3 region has the DNA TGTGCAGGCCTCTTAGACAGAAACACTGAAGCTTTCTTT. The whole variable domain, remainder taken from reference TRBV2 and TRBJ1-1, is EPEVTQTPSHQVTQMGQEVILRCVPISNHLYFYWYRQILGQKVEFLVSFYNNEISEKSEIFDDQFSVERPDGSNFTLKIRSTKLEDSAMYFCAGLLDRNTEAFFGQGTRLTVV.

This sequence joins TRBV30 and TRBJ1-1; D unclear. This CDR3 contains 13 residues. V dropped 3 bases and J dropped 0 bases, with 8 bases sitting between them. Germline V gene sequence: CDR1 GTSNPN, CDR2 SVGIG (reference sequence). The CDR3 DNA reads as TGTGCCTGGAGGAATAATATGAACACTGAAGCTTTCTTT. Protein: CAWRNNMNTEAFF.

This clonotype was observed at least ten times. The chain employs TRBV10-1 and TRBJ2-2; no clear D gene. CDR1 and CDR2 from the germline V gene are WNHNN and SYGVQD (reference sequence). This CDR3 spans 16 amino acids. Trimming removed 3 bases at V and 0 bases at J, with 11 bases between. The CDR3 coding sequence is TGCGCCAGCAGTGACCCCGGAGCTGCGAACACCGGGGAGCTGTTTTTT. Its protein product is CASSDPGAANTGELFF.

This clonotype was observed at least ten times. The V and J genes are TRBV5-1 and TRBJ1-2; D might be TRBD1 (6 bases). Germline CDR1 SGHRS, CDR2 YFSETQ. This CDR3 is built from 15 residues. V gave up 4 bases and J gave up 5 bases, with 18 bases separating them. Written as DNA, the CDR3 is TGCGCCAGCAGCGAGGGACGGACTCAGGGGTATGGCTACACCTTC. As protein: CASSEGRTQGYGYTF.

This clonotype was recorded at least ten times. The genes are TRBV2 and TRBJ2-2; 10 positions agree with TRBD2. The V gene's germline CDR1 is SNHLY and CDR2 FYNNEI. CDR3 length equals 15 residues. J gave up 1 base and V 4 bases, and 0 bases lay outside the gene matches. The CDR3, as DNA: TGTGCCAGCAGTGGGACTAGCGGGAACACCGGGGAGCTGTTTTTT. Its translation is CASSGTSGNTGELFF. Full variable domain (missing parts from reference TRBV2 and TRBJ2-2): EPEVTQTPSHQVTQMGQEVILRCVPISNHLYFYWYRQILGQKVEFLVSFYNNEISEKSEIFDDQFSVERPDGSNFTLKIRSTKLEDSAMYFCASSGTSGNTGELFFGEGSRLTVL.

This clonotype was detected ten times or more. The chain links TRBV2 to TRBJ2-1; D not resolved. The CDR3 runs 14 residues. Trimming took 5 bases from V and 3 from J, leaving 11 bases between them. Germline V gene data show CDR1 as SNHLY and CDR2 as FYNNEI. CDR3 DNA sequence: TGTGCCAGCAGTCCCCGCCTCTTCTACAATGAGCAGTTCTTC. This translates into CASSPRLFYNEQFF.

In this sample, this clonotype turned up many times. V is TRBV29-1 and J is TRBJ1-1; 7 bases are a match to TRBD1. The V gene end was trimmed by 6 bases and the J gene end by 5 bases; junction bases not matched to a gene: 9. The CDR3 is 13 amino acids. Germline CDR1 is SQVTM and CDR2 is ANQGSEA. CDR3 residues: CSVDRGGLTEAFF. In nucleotides, the CDR3 is TGCAGCGTCGACCGAGGGGGCTTGACTGAAGCTTTCTTT.

This clonotype was found a few times. This chain joins TRBV9 and TRBJ2-2, with D possibly matching TRBD1 (6 bases). CDR3 size: 15 residues. Germline V gives CDR1 SGDLS, CDR2 YYNGEE. Trimming took 4 bases from V and 2 from J, leaving 12 bases between them. In DNA form, the CDR3 reads TGTGCCAGCAGCTCCCGGGACACTAACACCGGGGAGCTGTTTTTT. Translated, it gives CASSSRDTNTGELFF.

In this sample, this clonotype turned up many times. The CDR3 DNA reads as TGTGCCAGCAGTTATGGGACAGGGGCTTATCAGGAGCAGTACTTC. As protein: CASSYGTGAYQEQYF. This sequence joins TRBV28 and TRBJ2-7, with 10 bases matching TRBD1. Germline assignment: CDR1 MDHEN and CDR2 SYDVKM. The V segment lost 4 bases and the J segment 7 bases; nucleotides outside the gene matches: 10. This CDR3 region has 15 residues.

In its sample, this clonotype was seen many times. The J gene is TRBJ2-5, the V gene TRBV7-8, with D tentatively TRBD2 (6 bases). CDR3 length: 15 residues. With 3 bases removed from V and 4 bases from J, the gap between germline ends came to 15 bases. Germline assignment: CDR1 SGHVS and CDR2 FQNEAQ. Here the CDR3 reads CASSLAGQPGETQYF. CDR3 in DNA: TGTGCCAGCAGCTTGGCGGGGCAGCCGGGAGAGACCCAGTACTTC.

This clonotype was seen at least ten times. The chain links TRBV12-3 or TRBV12-4 to TRBJ2-7; 11 nucleotides align to TRBD2. V lost 4 bases, J lost 1 base, and 9 bases stayed unmatched. This CDR3 comprises 17 residues. CDR3 in DNA: TGTGCCAGCAGTTCCGGACTAGCGGGCTCCCTTTCCTACGAGCAGTACTTC. Protein: CASSSGLAGSLSYEQYF.

The genes are TRBV5-8 and TRBJ2-1; 8 nucleotides match TRBD2. Losses at the gene ends were 3 bases for V and 5 bases for J; bases not matched to a gene: 4. Germline-derived CDR1 and CDR2 are SGHTS and YDEGEE. The CDR3 is made up of 14 amino acids. This CDR3 reads CASSWGTRDNEQFF. In DNA form, the CDR3 reads TGTGCCAGCAGCTGGGGGACTAGGGACAATGAGCAGTTCTTC.

This clonotype was found many times. This sequence joins TRBV6-1 and TRBJ2-5, with 8 bases fitting TRBD2. The CDR3 length is 15 residues. Trimming took 6 bases from V and 5 from J; bases not matched to a gene: 11. Germline V lookup: CDR1 MNHNS, CDR2 SASEGT. The CDR3 loop is CASRAKSGSWETQYF. CDR3 bases: TGTGCCAGCAGGGCAAAGAGCGGGAGTTGGGAGACCCAGTACTTC.

This clonotype counts as medium-sized (0.01 to 0.1%). The chain carries TRBV6-2 or TRBV6-3 and TRBJ1-1, with 10 positions matching TRBD1. CDR3 length: 16 amino acids. With V trimmed by 6 bases and J by 0 bases, 7 bases remained unmatched. Germline CDR1 and CDR2: MNHEY and SVGEGT. CDR3 sequence reads: CASREGQGFMNTEAFF. CDR3 DNA sequence: TGTGCCAGCAGAGAGGGACAGGGGTTCATGAACACTGAAGCTTTCTTT.

This clonotype was seen many times. The rearrangement uses TRBV7-9 and TRBJ2-7; tentatively, D is TRBD2 (6 bases). The CDR3 is 16 residues long. In germline, CDR1 is SEHNR, CDR2 FQNEAQ (reference sequence). V was clipped by 6 bases and J by 1 base, with 19 bases between them. This CDR3 reads CASSSIVSGGSYEQYF. The CDR3 DNA follows: TGTGCCAGCAGTTCCATAGTCTCCGGGGGATCCTACGAGCAGTACTTC.